The 19 T cell receptor beta chains below were found in one sample sequenced in a study of blood T cell repertoires in COVID-19. Sequencing was performed with immunoSEQ multiplex PCR; in TCRdb, only in-frame clones are kept and a portion is missing. The data show 200,000 to 250,000 clones, approximately 80% seen once. Material for sequencing was PBMCs or T cells enriched from blood (not recorded which). These receptors were obtained from a man aged 35 to 55 who had recovered from COVID-19.

J is TRBJ2-1 and V is TRBV29-1; TRBD2 matches 7 bases. Trimming cost V 5 bases and J 0 bases; bases outside gene matches: 7. The germline V gene encodes CDR1 SQVTM and CDR2 ANQGSEA. This CDR3 has 15 amino acids. The CDR3 loop reads CSVSSSGYSYNEQFF. CDR3 coding DNA: TGCAGCGTTTCTTCTAGCGGATACTCCTACAATGAGCAGTTCTTC.

This clone has just a few counts. Written as DNA, the CDR3 is TGTGCCAGCAGCGTAGGGAGCGCAGAGACCCAGTACTTC. It yields the protein CASSVGSAETQYF. V is TRBV9 and J is TRBJ2-5; no clear D gene. In germline, CDR1 is SGDLS, CDR2 YYNGEE. Between the trimmed V and J ends, which lost 0 bases and 4 bases, there was a span of 7 bases. This CDR3 has 13 amino acids.

As for this clone: The sample holds other DNA sequences that translate to the same CDR3. The CDR3 protein is CASSPGTAYGYTF. The CDR3 coding sequence is TGTGCCAGCTCACCAGGGACAGCCTATGGCTACACCTTC. The chain recombines TRBV18 with TRBJ1-2; 7 bases map to TRBD1. This CDR3 contains 13 residues. Trimming cost V 2 bases and J 4 bases; bases outside gene matches: 1. Germline CDR1 is KGHSH and CDR2 is LQKENI.

V is TRBV11-2 and J is TRBJ1-3; D might be TRBD1 (6 bases). Germline loops: CDR1 SGHAT, CDR2 FQNNGV. This CDR3 region has 12 residues. The germline V and J ends were trimmed by 5 bases and 9 bases, with 11 bases remaining between them. The CDR3 DNA follows: TGTGCCAGCAGCGTGCAGGGGACCACCATATATTTT. Translating gives CASSVQGTTIYF. Drawing the rest from reference TRBV11-2 and TRBJ1-3, the complete variable domain is EAGVAQSPRYKIIEKRQSVAFWCNPISGHATLYWYQQILGQGPKLLIQFQNNGVVDDSQLPKDRFSAERLKGVDSTLKIQPAKLEDSAVYLCASSVQGTTIYFGEGSWLTVV.

The J gene is TRBJ1-6, the V gene TRBV3-1 (or the pseudogene TRBV3-2); 9 bases are a match to TRBD1. The V and J ends lost 3 bases and 11 bases, in that order; junction bases with no gene match: 5. Germline-derived CDR1 and CDR2 are LGHDT and YNNKEL (reference sequence). The CDR3 contains 14 residues. The CDR3 is CASSQGTGRTPLHF. The CDR3 DNA reads TGTGCCAGCAGCCAGGGGACAGGGCGAACACCCCTCCACTTT.

The chain uses TRBV9 and TRBJ1-1; D perhaps matches TRBD1 (5 bases). CDR1 is SGDLS, CDR2 YYNGEE, per germline. V lost 2 bases and J 2 bases, leaving 10 bases between the germline ends. The CDR3 spans 14 residues. The DNA of the CDR3 is TGTGCCAGCAGCGTGGGCAGGGCTAACACTGAAGCTTTCTTT. Its translation is CASSVGRANTEAFF.

The genes are TRBV7-6 and TRBJ2-1; TRBD2 agrees at 8 bases. Trimming at V came to 3 bases and at J to 0 bases, leaving 1 base not matched to a gene. This CDR3 region has 15 residues. Germline V lookup: CDR1 SGHVS, CDR2 FNYEAQ. The CDR3 DNA reads as TGTGCCAGCAGCTTGAGCGGGAGCTCCTACAATGAGCAGTTCTTC. This sequence encodes CASSLSGSSYNEQFF.

The chain is built from TRBV5-1 and TRBJ2-7; TRBD2 aligns across 8 bases. This CDR3 has 14 amino acids. Germline CDR1 is SGHRS and CDR2 is YFSETQ. After removal of 3 bases from V and 1 base from J, the junction contained 3 bases not matched to a gene. In nucleotides, the CDR3 is TGCGCCAGCAGCTGGGCTAGCGGGTCCTACGAGCAGTACTTC. This codes for CASSWASGSYEQYF.

The CDR3 DNA sequence: TGTGCCAGCAGCTTGACAGGGGGGAACACTGAAGCTTTCTTT. As protein: CASSLTGGNTEAFF. The chain links TRBV7-3 to TRBJ1-1, with 9 bases fitting TRBD1. The germline V gene encodes CDR1 SGHTA and CDR2 FQGTGA. This CDR3 is built from 14 residues. V shed 3 bases and J 1 base; nucleotides not matched to a gene: 0.

The chain recombines TRBV7-8 with TRBJ2-1, with D tentatively TRBD1 (6 bases). This CDR3 contains 14 residues. The V gene lost 4 bases and the J gene lost 8 bases, with 15 bases spanning the gap. Germline V gene lookup returns CDR1 SGHVS and CDR2 FQNEAQ. The CDR3 sequence: CASSYPGTTDEQFF. The CDR3 DNA is TGTGCCAGCAGCTACCCCGGGACAACCGATGAGCAGTTCTTC.

This chain joins TRBV7-9 and TRBJ1-3, with 8 nucleotides matching TRBD1. The germline V gene encodes CDR1 SEHNR and CDR2 FQNEAQ (reference sequence). V lost 4 bases to trimming and J lost 2 bases; unmatched junction nucleotides: 4. CDR3 size: 15 residues. CDR3 residues: CASSYVQGAGNTIYF. The CDR3 nucleotides read TGTGCCAGCAGCTATGTACAGGGGGCTGGAAACACCATATATTTT.

The chain employs TRBV18 and TRBJ2-1, with 9 bases fitting TRBD1. Germline V CDR1 and CDR2: KGHSH, LQKENI. The CDR3 runs 14 residues. V lost 4 bases, J lost 6 bases, and 4 bases stayed unmatched. CDR3 nucleotides: TGTGCCAGCTCACAGGGGGACAGGGTCAATGAGCAGTTCTTC. Amino acid sequence: CASSQGDRVNEQFF.

V is TRBV6-5 and J is TRBJ1-1; 9 nucleotides agree with TRBD1. The CDR3 loop spans 13 amino acids. V lost 7 bases and J lost 9; bases outside the gene matches: 9. The germline gives CDR1 MNHEY, CDR2 SVGAGI. The CDR3 nucleotides are TGTGCCAGCATGCTAGGGACAGGGATTAAAGCTTTCTTT. Its translation: CASMLGTGIKAFF.

In its sample, this clone was seen once. V usage is TRBV6-5 and J usage is TRBJ2-7; 12 nucleotides align to TRBD1. The length of the CDR3 is 15 residues. CDR1 and CDR2 (germline): MNHEY, SVGAGI. Trimming took 6 bases from V and 6 from J; bases not matched to a gene: 9. The CDR3 region is CASSDTGTGGSEQYF. CDR3 nucleotide sequence: TGTGCCAGCAGCGACACCGGGACAGGGGGCTCCGAGCAGTACTTC.

The chain has TRBV7-2 and TRBJ2-3; 8 bases align to TRBD1. This CDR3 contains 16 residues. V gave up 5 bases and J gave up 2 bases; unmatched junction bases: 9. CDR1 is SGHTA, CDR2 FQGNSA, per germline. This CDR3 is CASSADWTGITDTQYF. The DNA for the CDR3 is TGTGCCAGCAGCGCAGACTGGACAGGGATCACAGATACGCAGTATTTT.

This chain links TRBV6-1 with TRBJ2-7; unclear D gene. V lost 2 bases and J 7 bases, leaving 15 bases between the germline ends. Germline assignment: CDR1 MNHNS and CDR2 SASEGT. This CDR3 contains 14 residues. CDR3 nucleotide sequence: TGTGCCAGCAGTGAATCCCAGATGAGAGGAGAGCAGTACTTC. Protein sequence: CASSESQMRGEQYF.

The chain has TRBV9 and TRBJ1-1; no firm D call. Looked up from germline, CDR1 is SGDLS and CDR2 is YYNGEE. The V and J ends lost 4 bases and 1 base respectively, with 8 bases between them. This CDR3 contains 13 residues. CDR3 in amino acids: CASSQDWNTEAFF. In DNA, the CDR3 is TGTGCCAGCAGCCAGGACTGGAACACTGAAGCTTTCTTT.

This clone was found once. V and J are TRBV18 and TRBJ1-2; 7 bases match TRBD1. This CDR3 is 15 amino acids long. Germline V gene data show CDR1 as KGHSH and CDR2 as LQKENI. V gave up 2 bases and J gave up 4 bases; unmatched junction bases: 7. The CDR3 reads CASSPSGTEGYGYTF. The CDR3 coding sequence is TGTGCCAGCTCACCATCCGGGACAGAGGGCTATGGCTACACCTTC. Combining the CDR3 with reference TRBV18 and TRBJ1-2 gives the whole variable domain NAGVMQNPRHLVRRRGQEARLRCSPMKGHSHVYWYRQLPEEGLKFMVYLQKENIIDESGMPKERFSAEFPKEGPSILRIQQVVRGDSAAYFCASSPSGTEGYGYTFGSGTRLTVV.

This chain uses TRBV15 with TRBJ1-4; D gene ambiguous. Germline V gene data show CDR1 as LNHNV and CDR2 as YYDKDF (reference sequence). The CDR3 extends over 13 amino acids. V shed 2 bases and J shed 12 bases, with 13 bases lying between them. CDR3 protein: CATSRLIPSELFF. CDR3 in DNA: TGTGCCACCAGCAGACTCATCCCATCGGAACTGTTTTTT.